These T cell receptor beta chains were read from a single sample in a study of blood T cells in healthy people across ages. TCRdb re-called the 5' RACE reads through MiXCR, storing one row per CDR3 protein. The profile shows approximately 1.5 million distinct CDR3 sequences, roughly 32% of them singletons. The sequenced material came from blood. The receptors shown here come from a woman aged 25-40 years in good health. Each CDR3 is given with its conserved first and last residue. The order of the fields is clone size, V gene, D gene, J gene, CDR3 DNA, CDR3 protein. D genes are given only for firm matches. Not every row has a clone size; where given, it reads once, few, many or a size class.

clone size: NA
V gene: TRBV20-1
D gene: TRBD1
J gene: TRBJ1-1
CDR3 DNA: TGCAGTGCTTCCGTGAGACAGGGGAACACTGAAGCTTTCTTT
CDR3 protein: CSASVRQGNTEAFF

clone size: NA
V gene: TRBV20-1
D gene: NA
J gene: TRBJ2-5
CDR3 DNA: TGCAGTGCCCCGCGGGGCCTGGGGACCCAGTACTTC
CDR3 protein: CSAPRGLGTQYF

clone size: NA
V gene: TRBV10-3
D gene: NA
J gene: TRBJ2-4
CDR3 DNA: TGTGCCACCTCGGACAGAGGCTACGAGCGGTACTTC
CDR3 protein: CATSDRGYERYF

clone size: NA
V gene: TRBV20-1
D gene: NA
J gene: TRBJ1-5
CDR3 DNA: TGCAGTGCTAGAGCGTACCGAGGGTACAATCAGCCCCAGCATTTT
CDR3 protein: CSARAYRGYNQPQHF

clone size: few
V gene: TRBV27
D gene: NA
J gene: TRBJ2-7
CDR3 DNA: TGTGCCAGCAGTGTTACAGGGTTAGGGTACGAGCAGTACTTC
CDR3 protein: CASSVTGLGYEQYF

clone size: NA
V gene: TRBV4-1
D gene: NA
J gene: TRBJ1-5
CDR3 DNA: TGCGCCAGCAGCCTTGTTTTAAATAGCAATCAGCCCCAGCATTTT
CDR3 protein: CASSLVLNSNQPQHF

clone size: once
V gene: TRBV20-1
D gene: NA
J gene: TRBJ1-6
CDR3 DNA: TGCAGTGCTAGGGCTGACCCCAGGAATTCACCCCTCCACTTT
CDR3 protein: CSARADPRNSPLHF

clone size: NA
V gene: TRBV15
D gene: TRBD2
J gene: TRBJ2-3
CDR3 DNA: TGTGCCACCAACGGACCGAGCGGGGGGTTCACAGATACGCAGTATTTT
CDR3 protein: CATNGPSGGFTDTQYF

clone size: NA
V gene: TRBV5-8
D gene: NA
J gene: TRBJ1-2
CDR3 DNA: TGTGCCAGCAGCTTGGTTACAGGGTTCTATGGCTACACCTTC
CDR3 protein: CASSLVTGFYGYTF

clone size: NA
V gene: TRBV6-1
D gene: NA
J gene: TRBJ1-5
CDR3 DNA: TGTGCCAGCAAGGAGTCAGGGCTGGGTCAGCCCCAGCATTTT
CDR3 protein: CASKESGLGQPQHF

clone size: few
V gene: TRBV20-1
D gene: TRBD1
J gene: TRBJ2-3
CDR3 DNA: TGCAGTGCCCTGGACAGGGGCGATACGCAGTATTTT
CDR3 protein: CSALDRGDTQYF

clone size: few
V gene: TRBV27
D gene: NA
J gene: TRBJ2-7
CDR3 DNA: TGTGCCAGGGGTGGGGTAGCGGATTCCTACGAGCAGTACTTC
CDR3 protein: CARGGVADSYEQYF

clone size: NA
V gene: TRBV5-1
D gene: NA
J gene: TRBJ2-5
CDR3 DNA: TGCGCCAGCAGCCCAACTGTTGAGGGAGAGACCCAGTACTTC
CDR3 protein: CASSPTVEGETQYF

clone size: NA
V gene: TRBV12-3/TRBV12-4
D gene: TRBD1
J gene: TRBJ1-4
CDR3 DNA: TGTGCCAGCAGTTCCCGACAGGGATCAGGAGCAACTAATGAAAAACTGTTTTTT
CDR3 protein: CASSSRQGSGATNEKLFF

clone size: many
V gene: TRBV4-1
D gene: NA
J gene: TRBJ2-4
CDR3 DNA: TGCGCCAGCAGCCAAGGGGATAAGGCCGTTCAGTACTTC
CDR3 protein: CASSQGDKAVQYF

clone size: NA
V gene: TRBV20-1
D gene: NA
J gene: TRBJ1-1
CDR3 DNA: TGCAGTGCTGGGAATATGGTAGCTTTCTTT
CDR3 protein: CSAGNMVAFF

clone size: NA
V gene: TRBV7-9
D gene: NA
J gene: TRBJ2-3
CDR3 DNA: TGTGCCAGCAGCTTATCTAGCGGTACAGGGTATACGCAGTATTTT
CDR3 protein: CASSLSSGTGYTQYF

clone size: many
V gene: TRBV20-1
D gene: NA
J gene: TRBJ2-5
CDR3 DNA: TGCAGTGCTAAAATAGGCAGGGAGGAGACCCAGTACTTC
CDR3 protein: CSAKIGREETQYF

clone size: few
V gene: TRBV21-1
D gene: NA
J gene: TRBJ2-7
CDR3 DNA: TGTGCCAGCAGCAAAGCGCCCAGGCGAACTCCTAACGAGCAGTACTTC
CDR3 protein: CASSKAPRRTPNEQYF

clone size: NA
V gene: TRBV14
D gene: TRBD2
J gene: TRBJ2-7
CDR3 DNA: TGTGCCAGCAGCCCCCTCAGTAGCGGGGGGATCTACGAGCAGTACTTC
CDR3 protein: CASSPLSSGGIYEQYF

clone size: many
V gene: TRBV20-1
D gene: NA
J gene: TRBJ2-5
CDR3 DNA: TGCAGTGCTAACGCAGTAGAGACCCAGTACTTC
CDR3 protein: CSANAVETQYF

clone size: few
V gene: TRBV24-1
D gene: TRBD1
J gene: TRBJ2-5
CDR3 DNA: TGTGCCACCAGTGATTTGGTATCGGGACAGGGGCCGGAGACCCAGTACTTC
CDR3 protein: CATSDLVSGQGPETQYF

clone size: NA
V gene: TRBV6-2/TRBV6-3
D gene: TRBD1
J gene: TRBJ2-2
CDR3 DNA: TGTGCCAGCAGGTCCACAGGGGGACCCACCGGGGAGCGGTTTTTT
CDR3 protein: CASRSTGGPTGERFF

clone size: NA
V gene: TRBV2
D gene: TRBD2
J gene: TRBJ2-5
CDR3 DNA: TGTGCCAGCAGTGAAAGGGGACTAGCGGGACAAGAGACCCAGTACTTC
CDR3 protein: CASSERGLAGQETQYF

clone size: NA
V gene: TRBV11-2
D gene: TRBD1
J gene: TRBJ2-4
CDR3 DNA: TGTGCCAGCAGCCAAACGCCCGGGACAGACAAAAACATTCAGTACTTC
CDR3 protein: CASSQTPGTDKNIQYF

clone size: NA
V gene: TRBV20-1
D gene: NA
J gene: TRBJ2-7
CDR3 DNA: TGCGGTGCTAGAGCCCCTGGGGAACCCTACGAGCAGTACTTC
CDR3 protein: CGARAPGEPYEQYF

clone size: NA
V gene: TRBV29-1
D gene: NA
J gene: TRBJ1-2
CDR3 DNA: TGCAGCGTTGAAGGGTTAGGCTATGGCTACACCTTC
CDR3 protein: CSVEGLGYGYTF

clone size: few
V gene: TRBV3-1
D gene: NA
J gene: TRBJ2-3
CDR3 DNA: TGTGCCAGCAGCCAAGTTGCCAGCGGGTTTAGGACAGATACGCAGTATTTT
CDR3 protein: CASSQVASGFRTDTQYF

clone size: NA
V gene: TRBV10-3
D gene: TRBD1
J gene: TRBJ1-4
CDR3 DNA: TGTGCCATCAGACCCGGGACAGGGACGAATGCAACTAATGAAAAACTGTTTTTT
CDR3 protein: CAIRPGTGTNATNEKLFF

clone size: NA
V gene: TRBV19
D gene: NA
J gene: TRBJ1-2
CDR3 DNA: TGTGCCAGTCAGGGGCGATTCGACTATGGCTACACCTTC
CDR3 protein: CASQGRFDYGYTF

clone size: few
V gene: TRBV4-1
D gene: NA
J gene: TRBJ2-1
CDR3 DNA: TGCGCCAGCAGCCTCGGGCCAACGGTCCGTGAGCAGTTCTTC
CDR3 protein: CASSLGPTVREQFF

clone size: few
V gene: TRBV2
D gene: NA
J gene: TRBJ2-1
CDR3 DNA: TGTGCCAGCAGTTTTCTAGCTCCGTTCTTC
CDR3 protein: CASSFLAPFF

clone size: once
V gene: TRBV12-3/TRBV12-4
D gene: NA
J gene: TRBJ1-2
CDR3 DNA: TGTGCCAACAGTTTGACGGGACGGGGCTACACCTTC
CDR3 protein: CANSLTGRGYTF

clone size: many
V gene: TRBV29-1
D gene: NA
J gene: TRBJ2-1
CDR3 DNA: TGCAGCGTCGCCGACCCGGCGAGGCAGTTCTTC
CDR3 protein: CSVADPARQFF

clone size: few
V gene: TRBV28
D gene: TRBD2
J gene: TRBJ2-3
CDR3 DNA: TGTGCCAGCAGTTTGACTAGCGGGTCTGAGGGCACAGATACGCAGTATTTT
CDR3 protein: CASSLTSGSEGTDTQYF

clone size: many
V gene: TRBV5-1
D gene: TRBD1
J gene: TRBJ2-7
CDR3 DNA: TGCGCCAGCAGCCGCGACAGGGGGCTAGACGAGCAGTACTTC
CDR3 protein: CASSRDRGLDEQYF

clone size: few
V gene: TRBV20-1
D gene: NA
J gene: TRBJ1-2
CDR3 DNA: TGCAGTGCTGGGGCTTTGGGCTACACCTTC
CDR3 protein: CSAGALGYTF